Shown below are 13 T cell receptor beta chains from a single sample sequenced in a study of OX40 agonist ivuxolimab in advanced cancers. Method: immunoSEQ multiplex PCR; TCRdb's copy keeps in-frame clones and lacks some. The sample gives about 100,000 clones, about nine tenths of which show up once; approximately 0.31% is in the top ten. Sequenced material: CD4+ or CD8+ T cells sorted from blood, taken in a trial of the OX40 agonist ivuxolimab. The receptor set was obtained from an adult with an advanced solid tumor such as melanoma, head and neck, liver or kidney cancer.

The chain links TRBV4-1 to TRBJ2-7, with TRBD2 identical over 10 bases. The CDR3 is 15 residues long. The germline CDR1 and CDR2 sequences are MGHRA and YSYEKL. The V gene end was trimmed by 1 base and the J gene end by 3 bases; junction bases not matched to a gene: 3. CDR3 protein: CASSQGTSGNYEQYF. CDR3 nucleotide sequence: TGCGCCAGCAGCCAAGGGACTAGCGGAAACTACGAGCAGTACTTC.

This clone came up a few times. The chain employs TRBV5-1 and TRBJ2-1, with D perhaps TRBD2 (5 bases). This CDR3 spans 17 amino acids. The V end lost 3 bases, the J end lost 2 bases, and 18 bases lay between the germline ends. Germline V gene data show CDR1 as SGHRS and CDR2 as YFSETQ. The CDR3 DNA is TGCGCCAGCAGCTCCCCCCTCTGGCGGAGGCCCTACAATGAGCAGTTCTTC. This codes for CASSSPLWRRPYNEQFF.

The DNA for the CDR3 is TGTGCCAGCAGCTCCTCCCGGGGGACCTCTGGAAACACCATATATTTT. It specifies CASSSSRGTSGNTIYF. The V call is TRBV7-2, the J call TRBJ1-3, with D perhaps matching TRBD1 (5 bases). V gave up 4 bases and J gave up 0 bases, with 13 bases separating them. The length of the CDR3 is 16 residues. In germline, CDR1 is SGHTA, CDR2 FQGNSA. The full variable domain, completed using reference TRBV7-2 and TRBJ1-3, is GAGVSQSPSNKVTEKGKDVELRCDPISGHTALYWYRQSLGQGLEFLIYFQGNSAPDKSGLPSDRFSAERTGGSVSTLTIQRTQQEDSAVYLCASSSSRGTSGNTIYFGEGSWLTVV.

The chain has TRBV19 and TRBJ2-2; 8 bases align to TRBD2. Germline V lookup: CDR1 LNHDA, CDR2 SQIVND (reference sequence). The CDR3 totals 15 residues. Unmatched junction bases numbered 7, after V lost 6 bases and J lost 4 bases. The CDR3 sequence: CASSKRETGTGELFF. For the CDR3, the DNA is TGTGCCAGTAGCAAGCGGGAGACGGGCACCGGGGAGCTGTTTTTT.

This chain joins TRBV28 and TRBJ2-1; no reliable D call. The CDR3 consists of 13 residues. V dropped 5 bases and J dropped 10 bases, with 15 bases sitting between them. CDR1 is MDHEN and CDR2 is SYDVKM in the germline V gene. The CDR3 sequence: CASSPATRREQFF. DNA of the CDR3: TGTGCCAGCAGTCCAGCGACCCGGCGAGAGCAGTTCTTC.

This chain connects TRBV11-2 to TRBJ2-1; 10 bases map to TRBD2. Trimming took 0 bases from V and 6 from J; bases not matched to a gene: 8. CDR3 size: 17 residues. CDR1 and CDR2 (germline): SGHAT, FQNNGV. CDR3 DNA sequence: TGTGCCAGCAGCTTAGAAGGAGGACTAGCGGTGGGCAATGAGCAGTTCTTC. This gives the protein CASSLEGGLAVGNEQFF. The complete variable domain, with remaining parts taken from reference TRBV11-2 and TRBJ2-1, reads EAGVAQSPRYKIIEKRQSVAFWCNPISGHATLYWYQQILGQGPKLLIQFQNNGVVDDSQLPKDRFSAERLKGVDSTLKIQPAKLEDSAVYLCASSLEGGLAVGNEQFFGPGTRLTVL.

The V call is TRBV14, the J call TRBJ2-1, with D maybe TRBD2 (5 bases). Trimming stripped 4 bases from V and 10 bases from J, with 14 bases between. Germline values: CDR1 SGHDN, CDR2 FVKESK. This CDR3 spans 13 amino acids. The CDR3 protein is CASSLSGVREQFF. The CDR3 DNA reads TGTGCCAGCAGCCTTTCCGGGGTAAGGGAGCAGTTCTTC. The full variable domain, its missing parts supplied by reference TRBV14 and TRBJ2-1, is EAGVTQFPSHSVIEKGQTVTLRCDPISGHDNLYWYRRVMGKEIKFLLHFVKESKQDESGMPNNRFLAERTGGTYSTLKVQPAELEDSGVYFCASSLSGVREQFFGPGTRLTVL.

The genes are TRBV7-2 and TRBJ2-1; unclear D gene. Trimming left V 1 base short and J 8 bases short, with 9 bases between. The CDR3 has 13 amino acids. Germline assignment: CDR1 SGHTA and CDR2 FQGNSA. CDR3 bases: TGTGCCAGCAGCTTAGTCGGAGCCTATGAGCAGTTCTTC. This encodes CASSLVGAYEQFF.

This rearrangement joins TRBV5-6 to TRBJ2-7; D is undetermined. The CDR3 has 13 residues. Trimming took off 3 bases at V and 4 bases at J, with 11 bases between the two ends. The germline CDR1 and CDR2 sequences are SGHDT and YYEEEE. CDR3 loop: CASSWGTRYEQYF. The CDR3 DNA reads TGTGCCAGCAGCTGGGGAACGAGGTACGAGCAGTACTTC.

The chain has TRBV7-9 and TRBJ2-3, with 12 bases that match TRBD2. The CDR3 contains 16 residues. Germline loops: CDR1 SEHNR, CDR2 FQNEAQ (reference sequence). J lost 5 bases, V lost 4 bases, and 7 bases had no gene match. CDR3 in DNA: TGTGCCAGCAGCTCTAGGACTAGCGGGACAGTAGATACGCAGTATTTT. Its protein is CASSSRTSGTVDTQYF.

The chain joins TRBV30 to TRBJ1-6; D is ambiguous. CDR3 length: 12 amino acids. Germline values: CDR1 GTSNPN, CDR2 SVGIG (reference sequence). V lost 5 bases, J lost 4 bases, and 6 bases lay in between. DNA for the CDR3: TGTGCCTGGGGCGGATATAATTCACCCCTCCACTTT. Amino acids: CAWGGYNSPLHF.

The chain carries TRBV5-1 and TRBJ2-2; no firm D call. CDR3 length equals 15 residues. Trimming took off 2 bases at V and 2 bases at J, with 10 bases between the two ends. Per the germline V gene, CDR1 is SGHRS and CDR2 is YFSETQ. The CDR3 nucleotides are TGCGCCAGCAGCTTTTCACTATCAAACACCGGGGAGCTGTTTTTT. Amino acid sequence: CASSFSLSNTGELFF.

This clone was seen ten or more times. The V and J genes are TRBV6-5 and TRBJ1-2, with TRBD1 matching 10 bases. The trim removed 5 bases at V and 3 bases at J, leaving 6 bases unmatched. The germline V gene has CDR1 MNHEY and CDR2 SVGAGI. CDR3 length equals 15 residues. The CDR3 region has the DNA TGTGCCAGCAGTAACGGACAGGGGGGGTACTATGGCTACACCTTC. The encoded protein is CASSNGQGGYYGYTF.